A single sample is the source of the 29 T cell receptor beta chains below, sequenced in a study of cytomegalovirus exposure and HLA in healthy donors. Clones were sequenced by immunoSEQ multiplex PCR, and TCRdb holds only the in-frame ones, with some missing. The sample carries about 110,000 clones, about 88% recorded once. Sequenced sample: PBMCs. The receptors stem from a woman aged 18-30 years in good health and CMV-seropositive.

The genes are TRBV28 and TRBJ1-2; D uncertain. CDR1 is MDHEN, CDR2 SYDVKM, per germline. The CDR3 runs 14 residues. Trimming removed 8 bases at V and 4 bases at J, with 17 bases between. CDR3 region: CASLAALPRYGYTF. CDR3 in DNA: TGTGCCAGCCTTGCGGCTCTTCCCCGCTATGGCTACACCTTC.

J is TRBJ1-2 and V is TRBV6-5; no definite D call. This CDR3 spans 15 amino acids. From germline, CDR1 is MNHEY and CDR2 SVGAGI. Trimming removed 0 bases from V and 5 bases from J, with 13 bases in between. The CDR3 DNA follows: TGTGCCAGCAGTTACTCGTTTGCCCGGTCGTATGGCTACACCTTC. Translating gives CASSYSFARSYGYTF.

This chain connects TRBV5-4 to TRBJ2-5; TRBD1 is a possible D gene (6 bases). Germline V gene lookup returns CDR1 SGHNT and CDR2 YYREEE (reference sequence). This CDR3 is 16 amino acids long. The V and J ends lost 1 base and 2 bases respectively, with 15 bases between them. The CDR3, as DNA: TGTGCCAGCAGCTTGCCAGGGGTAAGGTATCAAGAGACCCAGTACTTC. Protein sequence: CASSLPGVRYQETQYF.

The chain is built from TRBV10-1 and TRBJ1-1; D perhaps matches TRBD1 (5 bases). The ends were cut back, 3 bases at V and 1 base at J, with 21 bases in the middle. The V gene's germline CDR1 is WNHNN and CDR2 SYGVQD (reference sequence). This CDR3 contains 18 residues. The DNA of the CDR3 is TGCGCCAGCAGTGAATTCCCCCCCGTTCAGGGAACGAACACTGAAGCTTTCTTT. Protein product: CASSEFPPVQGTNTEAFF.

The CDR3 DNA follows: TGTGCCAGCAGCAAATTTACTCCAGACATCGACCGGCACCGCTCTGGGGCCAACGTCCTGACTTTC. As protein: CASSKFTPDIDRHRSGANVLTF. The rearrangement joins TRBV21-1 to TRBJ2-6; the DNA was not compared with TRBD1, the D call given in the table. TRBV21-1 is shown as a pseudogene. The CDR3 is made up of 22 amino acids.

The rearrangement joins TRBV5-1 to TRBJ1-2, with D perhaps matching TRBD1 (5 bases). The ends were cut back, 5 bases at V and 0 bases at J, with 11 bases in the middle. The germline V gene encodes CDR1 SGHRS and CDR2 YFSETQ. The CDR3 loop spans 14 amino acids. The CDR3, as DNA: TGCGCCAGCAGGGTAGGGGATTCTAACTATGGCTACACCTTC. Amino acid sequence: CASRVGDSNYGYTF.

This chain connects TRBV2 to TRBJ2-7, with 7 positions matching TRBD1. V was pared by 7 bases and J by 3 bases, with 3 bases of the junction left unmatched. The germline V gene encodes CDR1 SNHLY and CDR2 FYNNEI. The CDR3 runs to 12 residues. DNA for the CDR3: TGTGCCAGCATTGGGACAGACTACGAGCAGTACTTC. This sequence encodes CASIGTDYEQYF.

The V and J genes are TRBV9 and TRBJ2-2; 7 bases are a match to TRBD1. The CDR3 is 16 amino acids. V shed 4 bases and J 4 bases; nucleotides not matched to a gene: 10. CDR1 is SGDLS, CDR2 YYNGEE, per germline. The DNA for the CDR3 is TGTGCCAGCAGCTCGGGACAGAAGCGTGGCACCGGGGAGCTGTTTTTT. Protein sequence: CASSSGQKRGTGELFF.

V and J are TRBV10-1 and TRBJ2-3; TRBD2 might be the D (6 bases). The CDR3 extends over 11 amino acids. In germline, CDR1 is WNHNN, CDR2 SYGVQD (reference sequence). V shed 6 bases and J shed 5 bases, with 6 bases lying between them. For the CDR3, the DNA is TGCGCCAGCAGCGGGGGAGATACGCAGTATTTT. Its translation is CASSGGDTQYF.

V usage is TRBV14 and J usage is TRBJ2-1; D gene ambiguous. Per the germline V gene, CDR1 is SGHDN and CDR2 is FVKESK. CDR3 length: 15 residues. The ends were cut back, 2 bases at V and 4 bases at J, with 12 bases in the middle. The CDR3 nucleotides read TGTGCCAGCAGCCAAAACTTTAACAGATACAATGAGCAGTTCTTC. Amino acids: CASSQNFNRYNEQFF.

The chain links TRBV10-1 to TRBJ2-6; TRBD1 agrees at 8 bases. Germline loops: CDR1 WNHNN, CDR2 SYGVQD (reference sequence). J was trimmed by 0 bases and V by 11 bases; bases with no gene match: 6. This CDR3 spans 15 amino acids. The CDR3 bases are TGCGCCGGCGGTACAGGGGGCTCTGGGGCCAACGTCCTGACTTTC. Protein: CAGGTGGSGANVLTF.

This clone is a singleton in its sample. This chain uses TRBV5-1 with TRBJ1-1; the D is unclear. This CDR3 has 15 amino acids. V lost 1 base to trimming and J lost 2 bases, with 12 bases between them. CDR1 and CDR2 (germline): SGHRS, YFSETQ. CDR3 protein: CASSLIPHSNTEAFF. CDR3 DNA sequence: TGCGCCAGCAGCTTGATTCCCCACAGTAACACTGAAGCTTTCTTT.

This chain uses TRBV2 with TRBJ2-2, with D perhaps matching TRBD2 (5 bases). The CDR3 contains 14 residues. Trimming took off 8 bases at V and 5 bases at J, with 15 bases between the two ends. CDR1 and CDR2 (germline): SNHLY, FYNNEI. This CDR3 is CASFDLRDTGELFF. In nucleotides, the CDR3 is TGTGCCAGCTTCGACTTGAGGGATACCGGGGAGCTGTTTTTT.

This chain joins TRBV27 and TRBJ2-5; the D gene is possibly TRBD2 (6 bases). The V end lost 6 bases, the J end lost 4 bases, and 12 bases lay between the germline ends. Per the germline V gene, CDR1 is MNHEY and CDR2 is SMNVEV (reference sequence). This CDR3 is 13 amino acids long. The CDR3 DNA follows: TGTGCCAGCAGCCCGGGGGTGGGAGAGACCCAGTACTTC. Translation gives CASSPGVGETQYF.

V usage is TRBV15 and J usage is TRBJ1-1; D not resolved. Germline loops: CDR1 LNHNV, CDR2 YYDKDF (reference sequence). The V and J ends lost 2 bases and 6 bases respectively, with 16 bases between them. This CDR3 has 15 amino acids. CDR3 in DNA: TGTGCCACCAGCAGATCCCCCGACGGGTTCGCTGAAGCTTTCTTT. This encodes CATSRSPDGFAEAFF.

Points on this clone: Mismatch with germline at one junction end may stem from a read error. The CDR3 DNA reads as TGTGCCAGCATGGGGGGGACAGGTTTCTCCCCCTTTTTC. This encodes CASMGGTGFSPFF. V and J are TRBV5-8 and TRBJ2-7; perhaps TRBD1 as D (8 bases). Germline CDR1 is SGHTS and CDR2 is YDEGEE. The CDR3 sequence is 13 residues long.

The chain couples TRBV7-8 to TRBJ2-3; 9 nucleotides match TRBD2. Germline trimming cut 4 bases from V and 8 bases from J; bases unmatched to any gene: 13. The CDR3 length is 16 residues. Germline V CDR1 and CDR2: SGHVS, FQNEAQ. In DNA form, the CDR3 reads TGTGCCAGCAGCTCCGGACTAGCGCGAGGTCATGGTACGCAGTATTTT. Translated: CASSSGLARGHGTQYF.

V and J are TRBV9 and TRBJ1-2; 8 positions match TRBD1. Germline V gene sequence: CDR1 SGDLS, CDR2 YYNGEE. The CDR3 sequence is 15 residues long. Trimming cost V 3 bases and J 4 bases; bases outside gene matches: 8. DNA of the CDR3: TGTGCCAGCAGCGCCGAGACAGGGGCAAGCTATGGCTACACCTTC. Protein sequence: CASSAETGASYGYTF. Based on the CDR3 plus reference TRBV9 and TRBJ1-2, the full variable domain is DSGVTQTPKHLITATGQRVTLRCSPRSGDLSVYWYQQSLDQGLQFLIQYYNGEERAKGNILERFSAQQFPDLHSELNLSSLELGDSALYFCASSAETGASYGYTFGSGTRLTVV.

This clone was detected only a few times. V usage is TRBV2 and J usage is TRBJ2-7, with 8 bases fitting TRBD1. V lost 5 bases, J lost 3 bases, and 3 bases stayed unmatched. Germline loops: CDR1 SNHLY, CDR2 FYNNEI. This CDR3 region has 13 residues. For the CDR3, the DNA is TGTGCCAGCAGTCCCGACAGGGGCTACGAGCAGTACTTC. It codes for CASSPDRGYEQYF.

This clone came up once. The chain links TRBV18 to TRBJ2-1; 13 bases line up with TRBD2. V trimming: 1 base; J trimming: 10 bases; junction bases outside the gene matches: 4. CDR1 is KGHSH, CDR2 LQKENI, per germline. The CDR3 contains 15 residues. The CDR3 loop is CASSPRELAGGEQFF. In DNA form, the CDR3 reads TGTGCCAGCTCACCACGCGAACTAGCGGGAGGGGAGCAGTTCTTC.

This clone appeared a single time. This rearrangement joins TRBV19 to TRBJ2-1; D is perhaps TRBD1 (6 bases). The V end was cut by 3 bases, the J end by 4 bases, with 13 bases between. The CDR3 sequence is 15 residues long. Germline V lookup: CDR1 LNHDA, CDR2 SQIVND (reference sequence). The CDR3 DNA is TGTGCCAGTAGTATTAACGGACAGACATACAATGAGCAGTTCTTC. Amino acid sequence: CASSINGQTYNEQFF.

The table lists this clone with a few counts. The chain is built from TRBV6-5 and TRBJ1-5; D perhaps matches TRBD1 (5 bases). CDR3 length equals 13 residues. V lost 5 bases to trimming and J lost 7 bases, with 12 bases between them. CDR1 MNHEY and CDR2 SVGAGI come from the germline V gene. CDR3 DNA sequence: TGTGCCAGCAGTGCAGGGTCGTTACAGCCCCAGCATTTT. Protein product: CASSAGSLQPQHF.

This chain joins TRBV18 and TRBJ1-1; D is uncertain. The CDR3 loop spans 14 amino acids. CDR1 is KGHSH and CDR2 is LQKENI in the germline V gene. The V end lost 3 bases, the J end lost 4 bases, and 12 bases lay between the germline ends. For the CDR3, the DNA is TGTGCCAGCTCACCGCAGAACTCGGGCACTGAAGCTTTCTTT. Amino acids: CASSPQNSGTEAFF.

The chain is built from TRBV18 and TRBJ2-1; TRBD2 agrees at 9 bases. The germline V gene has CDR1 KGHSH and CDR2 LQKENI. The J segment lost 3 bases and the V segment lost 2 bases, leaving 5 bases of the junction unmatched. The CDR3 is 16 amino acids. CDR3 DNA sequence: TGTGCCAGCTCACCAGGGCGGGGGGGCTACTACAATGAGCAGTTCTTC. This encodes CASSPGRGGYYNEQFF.

The genes are TRBV11-2 and TRBJ1-1; D is possibly TRBD1 (5 bases). The CDR3 runs 14 residues. Per germline, CDR1 SGHAT and CDR2 FQNNGV. V was trimmed by 1 base and J by 1 base, leaving 7 bases between them. The CDR3 here is CASSLGGGNTEAFF. In DNA, the CDR3 is TGTGCCAGCAGCTTAGGGGGCGGGAACACTGAAGCTTTCTTT.

The chain joins TRBV5-4 to TRBJ2-5; 7 nucleotides agree with TRBD1. Germline assignment: CDR1 SGHNT and CDR2 YYREEE (reference sequence). J lost 5 bases, V lost 5 bases, and 15 bases had no gene match. This CDR3 is 16 amino acids long. In DNA, the CDR3 is TGTGCCAGCAGTAAAGGGACAGAGAGGCCGTGGGAGACCCAGTACTTC. Its protein is CASSKGTERPWETQYF.

This clone appeared once. The rearrangement joins TRBV5-1 to TRBJ2-7; TRBD2 agrees at 7 bases. Germline assignment: CDR1 SGHRS and CDR2 YFSETQ. V was clipped by 0 bases and J by 3 bases; unmatched bases: 6. This CDR3 is 15 amino acids long. Here the CDR3 DNA reads TGCGCCAGCAGCTTGGCCACTGGCGGGAGCTACGAGCAGTACTTC. Its translation is CASSLATGGSYEQYF.

The V gene is TRBV18, the J gene TRBJ2-7, with 7 positions matching TRBD2. V shed 3 bases and J 7 bases; nucleotides not matched to a gene: 12. Germline-derived CDR1 and CDR2 are KGHSH and LQKENI. The CDR3 is 15 amino acids. This CDR3 reads CASSPDRGRALEQYF. The CDR3 nucleotides read TGTGCCAGCTCACCCGACCGGGGGAGGGCATTAGAGCAGTACTTC.

The chain uses TRBV19 and TRBJ2-2; TRBD1 might be the D (5 bases). The CDR3 length is 14 residues. Trimming took 3 bases from V and 6 from J, leaving 11 bases between them. Germline CDR1 and CDR2: LNHDA and SQIVND (reference sequence). The CDR3 nucleotides read TGTGCCAGTAGTATCCAGGGAAGGGCCGGGGAGCTGTTTTTT. This gives the protein CASSIQGRAGELFF.